This paragraph covers one T cell receptor (beta chain) sequence. TCRdb analysed the RT-PCR reads with MiXCR anew, one entry per CDR3 protein. The sample gives about 700,000 distinct CDR3 sequences, 13% to 15% of which show up once; roughly 3.9% is in the top ten. V shed 2 bases and J shed 10 bases, with 9 bases lying between them. The CDR3 sequence is 12 residues long. The germline CDR1 and CDR2 sequences are SGHDT and YYEEEE. The sample comprised memory CD4+ T cells from blood. The rearrangement joins TRBV5-6 to TRBJ1-4; D is perhaps TRBD1 (6 bases). The origin of this receptor is a female donor in good health, serving as a healthy control. The chain's CDR3 is CASSLGGGKLFF. CDR3 DNA sequence: TGTGCCAGCAGCTTAGGAGGGGGAAAACTGTTTTTT.